A selection of T cell receptor beta chains follows, all from one sample in a study of OX40 agonist ivuxolimab in advanced cancers. Clones were read by immunoSEQ multiplex PCR, and TCRdb kept only the in-frame ones, dropping some. The sample carries over 60,000 clones, about 88% recorded once. Sample: CD4+ or CD8+ T cells sorted from blood, taken in a trial of the OX40 agonist ivuxolimab. Receptor source: an adult with an advanced solid tumor such as melanoma, head and neck, liver or kidney cancer. The CDR3 runs from the conserved cysteine through the conserved F or W. A D gene is named only where the DNA matches it firmly. Size is omitted from some rows. Given values are once, few, many or a class for expanded clones.

size	J	D	V	DNA	CDR3
NA	TRBJ2-1	TRBD2	TRBV19	TGTGCCAGTAGTCCCCCGGGACTAGCGGGAGGGGGAAATGAGCAGTTCTTC	CASSPPGLAGGGNEQFF
NA	TRBJ2-4	TRBD2	TRBV4-3	TGCGCCAGCAGCCAAGATGAGGGCGGACTAGCGGGAGTTGCCAAAAACATTCAGTACTTC	CASSQDEGGLAGVAKNIQYF
NA	TRBJ2-2	TRBD2	TRBV10-2	TGCGCCAGCAGTCGGGGACTAGCGGGATTGGGGACCGGGGAGCTGTTTTTT	CASSRGLAGLGTGELFF
NA	TRBJ1-5	TRBD1	TRBV5-1	TGCGCCAGCAGCTCACAGCATCTTCCGGGACAGAAGTATAGCAATCAGCCCCAGCATTTT	CASSSQHLPGQKYSNQPQHF
NA	TRBJ1-5	NA	TRBV20-1	TGCAGTGCAACCGACGTGGGGCCCCAGCATTTT	CSATDVGPQHF
NA	TRBJ2-1	TRBD1	TRBV19	TGTGCCAGTAGTCCCACGGGACAGGGTGTTTATGAGCAGTTCTTC	CASSPTGQGVYEQFF
NA	TRBJ1-4	NA	TRBV21-1	TGTGCCAGCAGCAAATCGAGGGACAGGGAGGATGAAAAACTGTTTTTT	CASSKSRDREDEKLFF
NA	TRBJ2-3	NA	TRBV15	TGTGCCACCAGCTCCCTCTCCGCGGGAGATACGCAGTATTTT	CATSSLSAGDTQYF
once	TRBJ1-4	NA	TRBV5-1	TGCGCCAGCAGCTCGTCGGGCGGGGTAAATGAAAAACTGTTTTTT	CASSSSGGVNEKLFF
NA	TRBJ1-2	TRBD1	TRBV25-1	TGTGCCAGCGGGGGGGTCGGACAGGCCAACTATGGCTACACCTTC	CASGGVGQANYGYTF
NA	TRBJ1-4	NA	TRBV2	TGTGCCAGCAGTGAAATGGGGATAGGGAGTGAAAAACTGTTTTTT	CASSEMGIGSEKLFF
NA	TRBJ2-3	TRBD2	TRBV27	TGTGCCAGCAACAACCTAGGACTAGTATCAGATACGCAGTATTTT	CASNNLGLVSDTQYF
NA	TRBJ2-2	NA	TRBV5-4	TGTGCCAGCAGCTTGGGGGAAGCGAACACCGGGGAGCTGTTTTTT	CASSLGEANTGELFF
NA	TRBJ2-3	NA	TRBV11-2	TGTGCCAGCAGCTTAGCGGGGGCAGATACGCAGTATTTT	CASSLAGADTQYF
NA	TRBJ2-5	TRBD2	TRBV19	TGTGCCAGTAGTATAGGGGGGCGGGAGGGCCTATTTCGAGAGACCCAGTACTTC	CASSIGGREGLFRETQYF
NA	TRBJ2-3	NA	TRBV2	TGTGCCGGCAGTCCCCGATTGGTAGACACAGATACGCAGTATTTT	CAGSPRLVDTDTQYF
NA	TRBJ2-1	TRBD1	TRBV19	TGTGCCAGTAGGCCGGGACAGGGGGGTTCCTACAATGAGCAGTTCTTC	CASRPGQGGSYNEQFF
NA	TRBJ2-7	NA	TRBV15	TGTGCCACCAGCAGAGCAGTGGCAGCCTACGGGCAGTACTTC	CATSRAVAAYGQYF
NA	TRBJ1-1	NA	TRBV7-2	TGTGCCAGCAGCTTAGCGACAGCGAACACTGAAGCTTTCTTT	CASSLATANTEAFF
NA	TRBJ2-7	NA	TRBV11-2	TGTGCCAGCAGCTTACAAAGGTCGGGACCCGCTACGGCCTACGAGCAGTACTTC	CASSLQRSGPATAYEQYF
NA	TRBJ1-4	NA	TRBV18	TGTGCCAGCTCGTACTTTAATGAAAAACTGTTTTTT	CASSYFNEKLFF
NA	TRBJ1-1	NA	TRBV18	TGTGCCAGCTCACAGGGTAGGCACACTGAAGCTTTCTTT	CASSQGRHTEAFF
NA	TRBJ2-1	TRBD2	TRBV10-3	TGTGCCATCAGTGATTTTACTAGCGGGGGAAATGAGCAGTTCTTC	CAISDFTSGGNEQFF
NA	TRBJ2-1	TRBD1	TRBV27	TGTGCCAGCTCCGTCCGACAGGGCCACAATGAGCAGTTCTTC	CASSVRQGHNEQFF
NA	TRBJ2-7	NA	TRBV7-2	TGTGCCAGCAGCGCACGACAGGCTAGCTCCTACGAGCAGTACTTC	CASSARQASSYEQYF
NA	TRBJ2-3	TRBD2	TRBV5-5	TGTGCCAGCAGCTTGGCCCTAGCGGGAAGCACAGATACGCAGTATTTT	CASSLALAGSTDTQYF
few	TRBJ1-2	TRBD1	TRBV4-1	TGCGCCAGCAGCCAAATTGACCCGGGACAGTACTATGGCTACACCTTC	CASSQIDPGQYYGYTF
NA	TRBJ2-2	TRBD2	TRBV5-4	TGTGCCAGCAGCTCGCCTCGGTCTGGCGGGAGGCGGGGCGGGGAGCTGTTTTTT	CASSSPRSGGRRGGELFF
NA	TRBJ1-5	TRBD1	TRBV7-9	TGTGCCAGCAGCTTAAAGGGGGACAGGAATCAGCCCCAGCATTTT	CASSLKGDRNQPQHF
NA	TRBJ2-7	NA	TRBV18	TGTGCCAGCTCACCACGTTGGGCCGGCGAGCAGTACTTC	CASSPRWAGEQYF
NA	TRBJ2-1	TRBD2	TRBV30	TGTGCCTGGAGTGTAGGAAAGGCGGGAGGGTCCTACAATGAGCAGTTCTTC	CAWSVGKAGGSYNEQFF
NA	TRBJ1-1	NA	TRBV29-1	TGCAGCGCCCGGACAGCGTGGAACACTGAAGCTTTCTTT	CSARTAWNTEAFF
NA	TRBJ1-3	NA	TRBV9	TGTGCCAGCAGCATCCCCGGGTCTGGAAACACCATATATTTT	CASSIPGSGNTIYF
once	TRBJ2-7	TRBD2	TRBV28	TGTGCCAGCAGTTCTTTCGGGACTACAAGTGTTGTGCAGTACTTC	CASSSFGTTSVVQYF
few	TRBJ1-5	NA	TRBV7-8	TGTGCCAGCAGCTCTAGCAGTATGGGACAGCCCCAGCATTTT	CASSSSSMGQPQHF
NA	TRBJ2-2	NA	TRBV15	TGTGCCACCAGCAGAGATAAACTAGCCACCGGGGAGCTGTTTTTT	CATSRDKLATGELFF
NA	TRBJ2-3	NA	TRBV7-2	TGTGCCAGCAGCTTAGCTGCCCAATATACGCAGTATTTT	CASSLAAQYTQYF
NA	TRBJ2-2	NA	TRBV5-5	TGTGCCAGCAGCTTGCGTAGCGGAACTAACACCGGGGAGCTGTTTTTT	CASSLRSGTNTGELFF
NA	TRBJ1-2	NA	TRBV6-5	TGTGCCAGCAGTCCACAGGGCTCGGCTGGCTACACCTTC	CASSPQGSAGYTF
NA	TRBJ1-4	NA	TRBV6-6	TGTGCCAGCCTGGGGAATGAAAAACTGTTTTTT	CASLGNEKLFF
NA	TRBJ2-5	NA	TRBV5-1	TGCGCCAGCACCAACGGCGCGAGGGGGGTGGAGACCCAGTACTTC	CASTNGARGVETQYF
NA	TRBJ2-7	NA	TRBV19	TGTGCCAGTAGTATTCAAGCGGCCACCTACGAGCAGTACTTC	CASSIQAATYEQYF